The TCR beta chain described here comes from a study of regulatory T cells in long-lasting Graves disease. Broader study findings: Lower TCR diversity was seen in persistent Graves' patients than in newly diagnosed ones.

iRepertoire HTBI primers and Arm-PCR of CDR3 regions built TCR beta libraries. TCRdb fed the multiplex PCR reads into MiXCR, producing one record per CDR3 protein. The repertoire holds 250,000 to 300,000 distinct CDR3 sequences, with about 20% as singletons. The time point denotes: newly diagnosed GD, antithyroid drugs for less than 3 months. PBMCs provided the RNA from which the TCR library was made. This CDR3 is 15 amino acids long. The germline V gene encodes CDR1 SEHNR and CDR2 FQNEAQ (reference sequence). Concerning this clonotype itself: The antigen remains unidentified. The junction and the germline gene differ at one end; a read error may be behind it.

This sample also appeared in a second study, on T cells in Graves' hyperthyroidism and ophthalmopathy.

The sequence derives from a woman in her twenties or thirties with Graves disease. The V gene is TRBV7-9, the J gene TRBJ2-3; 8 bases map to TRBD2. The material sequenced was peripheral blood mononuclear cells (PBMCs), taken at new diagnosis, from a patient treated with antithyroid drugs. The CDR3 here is CASSSRGGKTGTQYF. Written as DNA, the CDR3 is TGTGCCAGCAGCTCCCGCGGGGGGAAGACAGGTACGCAGTATTTT.